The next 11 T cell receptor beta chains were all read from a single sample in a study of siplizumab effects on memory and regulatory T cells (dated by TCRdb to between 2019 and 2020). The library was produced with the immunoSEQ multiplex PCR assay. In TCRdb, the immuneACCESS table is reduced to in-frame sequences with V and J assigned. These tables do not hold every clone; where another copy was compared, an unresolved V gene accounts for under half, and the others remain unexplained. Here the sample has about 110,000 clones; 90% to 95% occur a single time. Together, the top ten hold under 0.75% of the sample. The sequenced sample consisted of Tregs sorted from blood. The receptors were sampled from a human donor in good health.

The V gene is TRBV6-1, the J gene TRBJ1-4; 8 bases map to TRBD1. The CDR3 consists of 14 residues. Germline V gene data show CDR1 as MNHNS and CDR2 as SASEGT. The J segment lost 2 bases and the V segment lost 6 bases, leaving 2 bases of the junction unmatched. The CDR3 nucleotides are TGTGCCAGCAGACAGGGGGGGACTAATGAAAAACTGTTTTTT. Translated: CASRQGGTNEKLFF.

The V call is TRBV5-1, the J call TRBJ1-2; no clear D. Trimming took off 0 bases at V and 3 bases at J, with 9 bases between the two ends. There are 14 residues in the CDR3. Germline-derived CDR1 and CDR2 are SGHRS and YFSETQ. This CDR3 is CASSLAGQDYGYTF. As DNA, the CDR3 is TGCGCCAGCAGCTTGGCAGGTCAGGACTATGGCTACACCTTC.

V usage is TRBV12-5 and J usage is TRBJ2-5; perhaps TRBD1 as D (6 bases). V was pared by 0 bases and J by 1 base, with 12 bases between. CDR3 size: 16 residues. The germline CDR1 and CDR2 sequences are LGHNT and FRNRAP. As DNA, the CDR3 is TGTGCTAGTGGTTTGGTCGGGGTAGGGGGCCAAGAGACCCAGTACTTC. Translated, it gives CASGLVGVGGQETQYF.

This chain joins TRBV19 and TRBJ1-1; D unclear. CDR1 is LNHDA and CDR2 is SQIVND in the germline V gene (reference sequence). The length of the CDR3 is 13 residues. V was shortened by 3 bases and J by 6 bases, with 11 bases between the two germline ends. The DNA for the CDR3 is TGTGCCAGTAGTATTATGGGCGTTTCTGAAGCTTTCTTT. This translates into CASSIMGVSEAFF.

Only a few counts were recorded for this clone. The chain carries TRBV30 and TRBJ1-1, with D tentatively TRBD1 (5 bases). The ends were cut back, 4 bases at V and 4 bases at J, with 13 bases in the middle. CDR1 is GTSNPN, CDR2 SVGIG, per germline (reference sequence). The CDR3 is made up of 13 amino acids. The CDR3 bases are TGTGCCTGGACTACAATGGGGGGCACTGAAGCTTTCTTT. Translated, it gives CAWTTMGGTEAFF.

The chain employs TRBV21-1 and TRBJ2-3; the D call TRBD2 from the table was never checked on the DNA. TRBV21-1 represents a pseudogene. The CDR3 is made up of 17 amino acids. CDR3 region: CASSKERPPSSTDTQYF. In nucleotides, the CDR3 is TGTGCCAGCAGCAAAGAGCGACCGCCCTCTAGCACAGATACGCAGTATTTT.

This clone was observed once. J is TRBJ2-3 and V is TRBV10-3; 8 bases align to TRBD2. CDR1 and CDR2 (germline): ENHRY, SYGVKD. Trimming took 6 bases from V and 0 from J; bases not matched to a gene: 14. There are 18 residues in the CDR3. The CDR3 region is CAIRTLAGGFRSTDTQYF. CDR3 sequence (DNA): TGTGCCATCAGGACTCTAGCGGGCGGGTTCCGTAGCACAGATACGCAGTATTTT.

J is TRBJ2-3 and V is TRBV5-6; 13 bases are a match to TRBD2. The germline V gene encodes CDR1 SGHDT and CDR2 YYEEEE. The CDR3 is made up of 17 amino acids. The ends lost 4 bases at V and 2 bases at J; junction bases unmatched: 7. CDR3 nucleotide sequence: TGTGCCAGCAGCCATTGGACTAGCGGGGGCATCACAGATACGCAGTATTTT. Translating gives CASSHWTSGGITDTQYF.

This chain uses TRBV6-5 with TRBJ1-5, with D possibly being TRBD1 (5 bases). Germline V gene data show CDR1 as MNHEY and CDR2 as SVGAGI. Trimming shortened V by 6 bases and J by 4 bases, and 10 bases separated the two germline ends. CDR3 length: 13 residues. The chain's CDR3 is CASRAGANQPQHF. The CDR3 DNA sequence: TGTGCCAGCAGGGCCGGGGCGAATCAGCCCCAGCATTTT.

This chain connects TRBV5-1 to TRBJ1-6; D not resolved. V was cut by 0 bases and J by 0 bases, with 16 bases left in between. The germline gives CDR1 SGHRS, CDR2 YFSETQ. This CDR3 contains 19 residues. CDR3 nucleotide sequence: TGCGCCAGCAGCTTGGGGGCCACACGGTCCAGCTCCTATAATTCACCCCTCCACTTT. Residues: CASSLGATRSSSYNSPLHF.

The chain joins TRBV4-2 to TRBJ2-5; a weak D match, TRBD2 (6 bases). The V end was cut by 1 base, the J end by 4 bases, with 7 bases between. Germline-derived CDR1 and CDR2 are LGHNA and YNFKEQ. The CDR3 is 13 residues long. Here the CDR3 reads CASSQGLVETQYF. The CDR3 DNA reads TGTGCCAGCAGCCAAGGACTAGTAGAGACCCAGTACTTC.